The text below deals with one T cell receptor beta chain. This sample was taken from a study of CD8 T cells in Susac syndrome. The multiple sclerosis control group consisted of treatment-naive patients whose relapsing-remitting disease, which was either stable or active, fulfilled revised McDonald criteria. RNA amounts of about 0.5 to 1 ug underwent reverse transcription with random hexamers. Each CDR3 protein gets one entry after TCRdb re-called the immunoSEQ multiplex PCR reads with MiXCR. The sample lists about 300,000 distinct CDR3 sequences; over 75% were seen once. The V and J ends lost 1 base and 3 bases respectively, with 21 bases between them. Germline lookup yields CDR1 DFQATT and CDR2 SNEGSKA (reference sequence). The CDR3 contains 17 residues.

Sequencing was carried out using CD8+ T cells from PBMCs. The rearrangement uses TRBV20-1 and TRBJ1-1, with unresolved D. This TCR derives from a human donor with multiple sclerosis. The CDR3 sequence: CSARVIGELGFDTEAFF. The DNA of the CDR3 is TGCAGTGCTAGAGTTATAGGTGAATTGGGATTTGACACTGAAGCTTTCTTT.